Described below is a single TCR beta chain sequence and its context. Germline loops: CDR1 MDHEN, CDR2 SYDVKM. There are 15 residues in the CDR3. Trimming stripped 5 bases from V and 2 bases from J, with 16 bases between. In the authors' methods: Scientists estimated how many nucleated cells there were by amplifying reference gene primers. Sequencing was performed with immunoSEQ multiplex PCR; in TCRdb, only in-frame clones are kept and a portion is missing. For V, J and clone size, that table is used; D and trimming come from the DNA. The table includes 120,000 to 150,000 clones, 85% detected once. The data were obtained in a study of blood T cell repertoires in COVID-19. Whole-study context: The United States, Italy and Spain were the sources of the acute and convalescent COVID-19 samples. T cells, B-cell-depleted T cells, or PBMCs provided the cDNA or gDNA that served as material.

Specimen: peripheral blood. This TCR was sampled from a woman aged 40 to 55 with active or convalescent COVID-19. The chain has TRBV28 and TRBJ2-7, with D possibly matching TRBD2 (6 bases). The CDR3 is CASSPSVWEAYEQYF. DNA of the CDR3: TGTGCCAGCAGTCCCTCCGTGTGGGAGGCCTACGAGCAGTACTTC.